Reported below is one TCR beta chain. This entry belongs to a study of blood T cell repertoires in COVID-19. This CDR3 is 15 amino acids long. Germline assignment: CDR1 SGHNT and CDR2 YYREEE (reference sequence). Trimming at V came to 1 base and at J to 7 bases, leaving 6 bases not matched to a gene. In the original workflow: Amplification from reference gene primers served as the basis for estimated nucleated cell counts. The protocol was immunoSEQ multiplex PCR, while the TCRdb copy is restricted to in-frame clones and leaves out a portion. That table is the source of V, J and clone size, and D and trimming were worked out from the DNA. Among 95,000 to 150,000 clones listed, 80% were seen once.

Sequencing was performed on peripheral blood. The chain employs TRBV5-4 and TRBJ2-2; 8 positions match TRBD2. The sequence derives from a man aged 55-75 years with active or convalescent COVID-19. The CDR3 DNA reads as TGTGCCAGCAGCTTGCCGGGACTAGGAGTCGGGGAGCTGTTTTTT. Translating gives CASSLPGLGVGELFF.